One sample yielded the 15 T cell receptor beta chains listed below, sequenced in a study of Graves' ophthalmopathy and Graves' hyperthyroidism. RNA transcripts served as template for amplifying TCR beta CDR3 sequences. HTBI-primed first-round RT-PCR preceded second-round multiplex PCR. TCRdb reprocessed the multiplex PCR reads via MiXCR and lists one record per CDR3 protein. The data hold 300,000 to 400,000 distinct CDR3 sequences, with roughly 15% observed a single time. Sequences were obtained from peripheral blood. These receptors originate from an adult woman with stable Graves' hyperthyroidism.

This clonotype was detected ten times or more. This chain joins TRBV6-1 and TRBJ2-4; no clear D. Germline loops: CDR1 MNHNS, CDR2 SASEGT. V was cut by 7 bases and J by 0 bases, with 22 bases left in between. This CDR3 is built from 18 residues. The DNA for the CDR3 is TGTGCCAGCACCCCCGTTGGGTACCAGACGATAGCCAAAAACATTCAGTACTTC. Translated: CASTPVGYQTIAKNIQYF.

About this clonotype: One end of the junction is discordant with germline, which a read error may explain. CDR3 in amino acids: CSSRRPETQYF. The CDR3, as DNA: TGTTCCAGCAGACGGCCGGAGACCCAGTACTTC. The rearrangement joins TRBV6-1 to TRBJ2-5; D gene ambiguous. The germline gives CDR1 MNHNS, CDR2 SASEGT. The length of the CDR3 is 11 residues.

This clonotype was observed many times. The chain employs TRBV7-9 and TRBJ1-5; 7 bases fit TRBD1. This CDR3 is 14 amino acids long. Germline-derived CDR1 and CDR2 are SEHNR and FQNEAQ (reference sequence). V shed 4 bases, J shed 5 bases, and the junction held 5 bases outside the gene matches. CDR3 nucleotides: TGTGCCAGCAGCTCTGGACAGGATTATCAGCCCCAGCATTTT. Amino acid sequence: CASSSGQDYQPQHF.

This clonotype was detected many times. DNA for the CDR3: TGTGCCAGCAGCTCGTACCCAAGAACAGGGTCGGAGACCCAGTACTTC. Its protein is CASSSYPRTGSETQYF. V usage is TRBV7-9 and J usage is TRBJ2-5; weak D call: TRBD1 (6 bases). Germline-derived CDR1 and CDR2 are SEHNR and FQNEAQ (reference sequence). The CDR3 is made up of 16 amino acids. V lost 4 bases and J 5 bases, leaving 20 bases between the germline ends.

This clonotype came up many times. The chain joins TRBV28 to TRBJ1-1; D is uncertain. This CDR3 is built from 14 residues. CDR1 MDHEN and CDR2 SYDVKM come from the germline V gene. V dropped 3 bases and J dropped 0 bases, with 8 bases sitting between them. CDR3: CASSFLGVNTEAFF. CDR3 bases: TGTGCCAGCAGTTTTCTCGGGGTGAACACTGAAGCTTTCTTT. The full variable domain, completed using reference TRBV28 and TRBJ1-1, is DVKVTQSSRYLVKRTGEKVFLECVQDMDHENMFWYRQDPGLGLRLIYFSYDVKMKEKGDIPEGYSVSREKKERFSLILESASTNQTSMYLCASSFLGVNTEAFFGQGTRLTVV.

This clonotype was counted many times. The genes are TRBV7-2 and TRBJ2-7; the match to TRBD1 covers 9 bases. The germline V gene has CDR1 SGHTA and CDR2 FQGNSA. CDR3 size: 15 residues. V shed 4 bases and J 3 bases; nucleotides not matched to a gene: 7. CDR3 in DNA: TGTGCCAGCAGCTCCGCGGGACAGGGTCTCTACGAGCAGTACTTC. Translating it yields CASSSAGQGLYEQYF.

This clonotype was recorded many times. The chain links TRBV28 to TRBJ2-2; no definite D call. The CDR3 covers 14 residues. Looked up from germline, CDR1 is MDHEN and CDR2 is SYDVKM. The V end was cut by 1 base, the J end by 1 base, with 4 bases between. The CDR3 spells CASSLLENTGELFF. CDR3 in DNA: TGTGCCAGCAGTTTATTAGAGAACACCGGGGAGCTGTTTTTT.

This clonotype has just a few counts. Given the absence of the conserved phenylalanine or tryptophan at the CDR3 end, a read error is likely. DNA of the CDR3: TGTGCCATCAGTGGGGGGACAGGGTCCTATGGCTACACCGTC. Translating gives CAISGGTGSYGYTV. The chain has TRBV10-3 and TRBJ1-2; 9 bases fit TRBD1. Losses at the gene ends were 4 bases for V and 4 bases for J; bases not matched to a gene: 4. The CDR3 is made up of 14 amino acids. Per the germline V gene, CDR1 is ENHRY and CDR2 is SYGVKD.

This clonotype was found many times. This chain joins TRBV7-9 and TRBJ2-4, with a weak D call TRBD2 (6 bases). In germline, CDR1 is SEHNR, CDR2 FQNEAQ (reference sequence). With 6 bases removed from V and 1 base from J, the gap between germline ends came to 16 bases. The CDR3 has 16 residues. CDR3 in DNA: TGTGCCAGCAGTTCCTTAGGGGCGGGGGCCAAAAACATTCAGTACTTC. This encodes CASSSLGAGAKNIQYF.

This clonotype was picked up many times. CDR3 coding DNA: TGTGCCAGCAGACTAGCGGGCCAAGAGACCCAGTACTTC. Protein: CASRLAGQETQYF. The chain is built from TRBV28 and TRBJ2-5, with 9 bases that match TRBD2. The CDR3 has 13 residues. Per the germline V gene, CDR1 is MDHEN and CDR2 is SYDVKM. After removal of 6 bases from V and 1 base from J, the junction contained 0 bases not matched to a gene.

This clonotype is judged medium-sized (0.01 to 0.1%). The gene calls are TRBV29-1 and TRBJ2-5, with TRBD1 identical over 7 bases. The CDR3 is 15 residues long. Germline loops: CDR1 SQVTM, CDR2 ANQGSEA. Trimming took 4 bases from V and 4 from J; bases not matched to a gene: 12. CDR3 bases: TGCAGCGTTGGTTCCGGGACAGTTGGGGGAGAGACCCAGTACTTC. As protein: CSVGSGTVGGETQYF.

This clonotype was seen ten or more times. The gene calls are TRBV27 and TRBJ2-2; D is perhaps TRBD2 (5 bases). CDR1 is MNHEY and CDR2 is SMNVEV in the germline V gene (reference sequence). V lost 0 bases and J 6 bases, leaving 11 bases between the germline ends. The CDR3 has 15 amino acids. CDR3 nucleotides: TGTGCCAGCAGTTTATCGAAAGTGCGGGCCGGGGAGCTGTTTTTT. It is translated as CASSLSKVRAGELFF.

This clonotype was detected many times. This chain links TRBV25-1 with TRBJ2-7, with a possible D match to TRBD2 (5 bases). This CDR3 is 12 amino acids long. Germline lookup yields CDR1 MGHDK and CDR2 SYGVNS. V was trimmed by 3 bases and J by 7 bases, leaving 10 bases between them. The CDR3 DNA sequence: TGTGCCAGCAGTGATGGTATAGCGGAGCAGTACTTC. Translation gives CASSDGIAEQYF.

Many counts were recorded for this clonotype. The chain recombines TRBV12-3 or TRBV12-4 with TRBJ2-5, with D possibly matching TRBD2 (7 bases). Between the trimmed V and J ends, which lost 3 bases and 5 bases, there was a span of 13 bases. CDR3 size: 14 residues. The DNA for the CDR3 is TGTGCCAGCAGTTTCGGCAAGGGGGGGGAGACCCAGTACTTC. Its translation is CASSFGKGGETQYF.

In this sample, this clonotype turned up many times. This chain joins TRBV6-1 and TRBJ2-7; D not resolved. V lost 4 bases to trimming and J lost 0 bases, with 13 bases between them. The germline CDR1 and CDR2 sequences are MNHNS and SASEGT. The CDR3 has 15 amino acids. CDR3 protein: CASSGPSKGSYEQYF. The CDR3 region has the DNA TGTGCCAGCAGTGGGCCATCGAAGGGCTCCTACGAGCAGTACTTC.